This T cell receptor (beta chain) was found in a study of blood T cell repertoires in COVID-19. About the research overall: The samples span acute and convalescent COVID-19 from the United States, Italy and Spain.

In the original processing: Scientists estimated how many nucleated cells there were by amplifying reference gene primers. The assay was immunoSEQ multiplex PCR, and TCRdb's table has in-frame clones only and misses some. The V and J calls and clone size come from that table; D and trimming were worked out from the DNA. This sample carries 210,000 or so clones, under 90% of them seen once, and the ten largest clones take roughly 4.1%. This clone was observed once. The CDR3 runs to 12 residues. The V gene lost 7 bases and the J gene lost 8 bases, with 11 bases spanning the gap. CDR1 SNHLY and CDR2 FYNNEI come from the germline V gene.

The chain uses TRBV2 and TRBJ1-4; D remains ambiguous. This TCR came from a man aged 45 to 65 with acute or convalescent COVID-19. The specimen sequenced was peripheral blood. The chain's CDR3 is CASKREDEKLFF. The CDR3 region has the DNA TGTGCCAGCAAACGGGAGGACGAAAAACTGTTTTTT.